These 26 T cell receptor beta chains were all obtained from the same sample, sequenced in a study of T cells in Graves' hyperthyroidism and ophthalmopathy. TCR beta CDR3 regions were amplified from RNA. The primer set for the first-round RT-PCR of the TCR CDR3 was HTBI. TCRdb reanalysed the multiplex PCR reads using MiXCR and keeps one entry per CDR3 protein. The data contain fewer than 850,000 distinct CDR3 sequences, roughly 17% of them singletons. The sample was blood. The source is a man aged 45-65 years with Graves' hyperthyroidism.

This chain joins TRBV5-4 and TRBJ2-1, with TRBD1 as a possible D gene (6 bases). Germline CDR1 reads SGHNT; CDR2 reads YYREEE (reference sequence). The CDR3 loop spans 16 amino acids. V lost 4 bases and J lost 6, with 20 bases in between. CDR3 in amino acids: CASSPADTGIGNEQFF. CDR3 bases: TGTGCCAGCAGCCCGGCTGATACAGGGATCGGCAATGAGCAGTTCTTC.

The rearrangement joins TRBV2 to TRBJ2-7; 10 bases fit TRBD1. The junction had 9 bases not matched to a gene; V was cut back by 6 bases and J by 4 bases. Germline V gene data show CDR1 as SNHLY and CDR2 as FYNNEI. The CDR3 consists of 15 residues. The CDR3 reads CASRVRRDRGYEQYF. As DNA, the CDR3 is TGTGCCAGCAGAGTTCGCCGGGACAGGGGTTACGAGCAGTACTTC.

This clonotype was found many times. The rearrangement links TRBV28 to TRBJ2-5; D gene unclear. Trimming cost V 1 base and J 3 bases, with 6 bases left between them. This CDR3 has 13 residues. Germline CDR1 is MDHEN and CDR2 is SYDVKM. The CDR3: CASSLLEKETQYF. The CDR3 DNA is TGTGCCAGCAGTTTATTGGAGAAAGAGACCCAGTACTTC.

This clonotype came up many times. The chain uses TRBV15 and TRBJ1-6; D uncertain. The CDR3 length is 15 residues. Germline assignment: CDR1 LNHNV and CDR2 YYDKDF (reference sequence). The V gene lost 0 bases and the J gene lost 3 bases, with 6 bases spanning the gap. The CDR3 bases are TGTGCCACCAGCAGAGACCGAGACTATAATTCACCCCTCCACTTT. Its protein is CATSRDRDYNSPLHF.

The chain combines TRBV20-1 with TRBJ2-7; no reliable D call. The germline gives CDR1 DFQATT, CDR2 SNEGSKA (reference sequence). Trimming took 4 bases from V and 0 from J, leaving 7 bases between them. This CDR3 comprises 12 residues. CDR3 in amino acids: CSANRHSYEQYF. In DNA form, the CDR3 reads TGCAGTGCTAACAGACACTCCTACGAGCAGTACTTC.

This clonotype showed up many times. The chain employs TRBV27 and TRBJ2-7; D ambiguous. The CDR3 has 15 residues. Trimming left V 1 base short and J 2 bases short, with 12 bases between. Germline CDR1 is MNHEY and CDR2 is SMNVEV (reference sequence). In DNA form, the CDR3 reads TGTGCCAGCAGTTTATTTGCGGCGACGACCTACGAGCAGTACTTC. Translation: CASSLFAATTYEQYF.

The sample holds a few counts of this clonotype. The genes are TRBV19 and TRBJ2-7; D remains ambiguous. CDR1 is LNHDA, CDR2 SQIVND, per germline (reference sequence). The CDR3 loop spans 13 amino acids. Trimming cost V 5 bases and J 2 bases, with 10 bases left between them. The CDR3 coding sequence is TGTGCCAGTAGTTCTCCGACCCCCTACGAGCAGTACTTC. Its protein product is CASSSPTPYEQYF.

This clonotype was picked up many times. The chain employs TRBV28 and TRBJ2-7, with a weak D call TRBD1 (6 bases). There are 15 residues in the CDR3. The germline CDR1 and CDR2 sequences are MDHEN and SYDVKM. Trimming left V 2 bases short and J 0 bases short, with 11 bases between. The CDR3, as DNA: TGTGCCAGCAGTTTAAGGCAGGGGCCCTCCTACGAGCAGTACTTC. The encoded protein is CASSLRQGPSYEQYF. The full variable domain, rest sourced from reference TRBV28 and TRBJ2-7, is DVKVTQSSRYLVKRTGEKVFLECVQDMDHENMFWYRQDPGLGLRLIYFSYDVKMKEKGDIPEGYSVSREKKERFSLILESASTNQTSMYLCASSLRQGPSYEQYFGPGTRLTVT.

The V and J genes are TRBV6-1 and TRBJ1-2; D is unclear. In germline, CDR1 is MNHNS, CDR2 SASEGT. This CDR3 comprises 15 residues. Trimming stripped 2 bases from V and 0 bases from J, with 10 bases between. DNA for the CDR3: TGTGCCAGCAGTGAATCGTCAGCAACTAACTATGGCTACACCTTC. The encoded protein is CASSESSATNYGYTF.

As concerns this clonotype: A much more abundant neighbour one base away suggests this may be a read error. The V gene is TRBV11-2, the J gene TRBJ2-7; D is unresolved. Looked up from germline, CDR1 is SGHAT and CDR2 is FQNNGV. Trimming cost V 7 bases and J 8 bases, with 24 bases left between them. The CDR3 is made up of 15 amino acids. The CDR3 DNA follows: TGTGCCAGCACGCAGTTAACCGGGCAAACGGGCCAGCAGTACTTC. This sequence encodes CASTQLTGQTGQQYF.

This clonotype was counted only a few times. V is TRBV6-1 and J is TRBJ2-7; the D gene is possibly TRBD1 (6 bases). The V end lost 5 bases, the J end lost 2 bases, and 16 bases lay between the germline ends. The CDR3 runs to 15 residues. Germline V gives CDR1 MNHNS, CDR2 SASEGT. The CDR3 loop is CASSLTGTLTYEQYF. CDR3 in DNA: TGTGCCAGCAGTTTGACCGGGACACTAACCTACGAGCAGTACTTC.

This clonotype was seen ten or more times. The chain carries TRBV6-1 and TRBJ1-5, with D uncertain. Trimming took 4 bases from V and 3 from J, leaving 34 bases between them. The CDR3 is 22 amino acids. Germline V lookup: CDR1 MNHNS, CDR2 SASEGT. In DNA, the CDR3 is TGTGCCAGCAGTGGAACCCAACTAGTGTCGGTGAAACAGCTTTTCCCCAATCAGCCCCAGCATTTT. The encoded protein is CASSGTQLVSVKQLFPNQPQHF.

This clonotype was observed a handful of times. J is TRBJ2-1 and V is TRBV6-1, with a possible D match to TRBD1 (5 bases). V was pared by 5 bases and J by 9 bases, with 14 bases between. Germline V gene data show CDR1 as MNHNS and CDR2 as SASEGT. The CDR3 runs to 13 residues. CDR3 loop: CASSPQGFGEQFF. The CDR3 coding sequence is TGTGCCAGCAGTCCCCAGGGTTTCGGTGAGCAGTTCTTC.

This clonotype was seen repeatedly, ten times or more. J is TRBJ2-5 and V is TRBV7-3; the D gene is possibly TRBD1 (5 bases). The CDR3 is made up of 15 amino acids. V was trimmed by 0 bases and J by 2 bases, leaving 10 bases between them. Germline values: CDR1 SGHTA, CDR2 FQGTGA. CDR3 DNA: TGTGCCAGCAGCTTAACGCAGGGTCCTCAAGAGACCCAGTACTTC. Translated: CASSLTQGPQETQYF.

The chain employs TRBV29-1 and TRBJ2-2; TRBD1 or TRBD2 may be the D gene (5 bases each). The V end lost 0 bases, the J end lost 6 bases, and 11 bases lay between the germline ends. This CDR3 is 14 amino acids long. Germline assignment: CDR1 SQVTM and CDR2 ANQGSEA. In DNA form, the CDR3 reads TGCAGCGTTGAAGACGGGGCCTCGGCCGGGGAGCTGTTTTTT. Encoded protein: CSVEDGASAGELFF.

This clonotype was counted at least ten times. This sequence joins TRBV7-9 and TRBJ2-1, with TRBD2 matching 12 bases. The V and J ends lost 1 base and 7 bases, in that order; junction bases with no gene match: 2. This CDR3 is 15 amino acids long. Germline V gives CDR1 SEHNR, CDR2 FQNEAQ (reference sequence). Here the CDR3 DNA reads TGTGCCAGCAGCTTAGTCCTAGCGGGAGGGAATGAGCAGTTCTTC. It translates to CASSLVLAGGNEQFF. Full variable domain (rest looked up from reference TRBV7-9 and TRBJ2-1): DTGVSQNPRHKITKRGQNVTFRCDPISEHNRLYWYRQTLGQGPEFLTYFQNEAQLEKSRLLSDRFSAERPKGSFSTLEIQRTEQGDSAMYLCASSLVLAGGNEQFFGPGTRLTVL.

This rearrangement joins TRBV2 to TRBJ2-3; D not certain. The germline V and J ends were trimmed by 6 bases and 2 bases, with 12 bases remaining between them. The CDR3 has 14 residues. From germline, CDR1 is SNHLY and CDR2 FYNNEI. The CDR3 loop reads CASSVDGFTDTQYF. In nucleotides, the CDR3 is TGTGCCAGCAGCGTGGACGGGTTCACAGATACGCAGTATTTT.

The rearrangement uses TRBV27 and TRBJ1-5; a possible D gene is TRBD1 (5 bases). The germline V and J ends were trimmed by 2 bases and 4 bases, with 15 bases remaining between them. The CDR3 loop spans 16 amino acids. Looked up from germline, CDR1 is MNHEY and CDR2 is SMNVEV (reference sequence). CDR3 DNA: TGTGCCAGCAGTTTAAGGACAAAGAACTCTAATCAGCCCCAGCATTTT. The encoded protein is CASSLRTKNSNQPQHF.

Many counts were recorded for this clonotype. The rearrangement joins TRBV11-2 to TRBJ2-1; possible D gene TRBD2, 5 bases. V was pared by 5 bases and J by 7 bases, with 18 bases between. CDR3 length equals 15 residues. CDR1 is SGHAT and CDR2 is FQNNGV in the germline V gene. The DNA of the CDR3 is TGTGCCAGCAGCCATTCGGCGGGTTTGGGAAATGAGCAGTTCTTC. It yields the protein CASSHSAGLGNEQFF. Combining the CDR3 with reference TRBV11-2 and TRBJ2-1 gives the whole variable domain EAGVAQSPRYKIIEKRQSVAFWCNPISGHATLYWYQQILGQGPKLLIQFQNNGVVDDSQLPKDRFSAERLKGVDSTLKIQPAKLEDSAVYLCASSHSAGLGNEQFFGPGTRLTVL.

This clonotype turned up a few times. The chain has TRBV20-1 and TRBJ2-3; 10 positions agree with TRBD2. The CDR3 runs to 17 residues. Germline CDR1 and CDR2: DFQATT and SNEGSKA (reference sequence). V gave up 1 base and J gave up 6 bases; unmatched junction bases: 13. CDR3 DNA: TGCAGTGCTAGAGGCCCCCTTACTAGCGGGAAGGCGGATACGCAGTATTTT. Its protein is CSARGPLTSGKADTQYF.

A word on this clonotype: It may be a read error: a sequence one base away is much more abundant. CDR3 DNA: TGTGCCTGCAGTGACCAGGTCCTCAATGAGCAGTTCTTC. Amino acid sequence: CACSDQVLNEQFF. The chain recombines TRBV2 with TRBJ2-1; D not resolved. This CDR3 spans 13 amino acids. CDR1 is SNHLY, CDR2 FYNNEI, per germline.

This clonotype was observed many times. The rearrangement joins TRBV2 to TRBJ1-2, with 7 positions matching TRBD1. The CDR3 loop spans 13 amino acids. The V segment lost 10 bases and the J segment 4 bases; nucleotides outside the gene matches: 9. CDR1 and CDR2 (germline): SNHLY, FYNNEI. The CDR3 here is CAMTGLRGYGYTF. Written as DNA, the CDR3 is TGTGCCATGACAGGGCTTCGGGGCTATGGCTACACCTTC.

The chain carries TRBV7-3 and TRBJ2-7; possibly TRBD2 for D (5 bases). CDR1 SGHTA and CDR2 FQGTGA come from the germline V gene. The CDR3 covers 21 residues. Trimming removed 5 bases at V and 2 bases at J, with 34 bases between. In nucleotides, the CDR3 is TGTGCCAGCAGCCCGTTCCCCAGACGGCAAATCCGGGCCGCCGGGGCCTACGAGCAGTACTTC. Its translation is CASSPFPRRQIRAAGAYEQYF.

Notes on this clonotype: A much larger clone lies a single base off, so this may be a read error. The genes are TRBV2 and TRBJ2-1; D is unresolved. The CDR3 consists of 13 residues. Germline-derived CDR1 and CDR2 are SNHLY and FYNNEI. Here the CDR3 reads CASGDPAYNEQFF. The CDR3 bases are TGTGCCAGCGGTGACCCAGCCTACAATGAGCAGTTCTTC.

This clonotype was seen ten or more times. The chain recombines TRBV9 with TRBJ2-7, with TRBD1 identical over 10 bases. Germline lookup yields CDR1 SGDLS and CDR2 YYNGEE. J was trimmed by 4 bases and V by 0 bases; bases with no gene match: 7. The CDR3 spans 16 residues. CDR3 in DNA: TGTGCCAGCAGCGTAGGTTCGGGGACAGGGGTTTACGAGCAGTACTTC. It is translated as CASSVGSGTGVYEQYF.

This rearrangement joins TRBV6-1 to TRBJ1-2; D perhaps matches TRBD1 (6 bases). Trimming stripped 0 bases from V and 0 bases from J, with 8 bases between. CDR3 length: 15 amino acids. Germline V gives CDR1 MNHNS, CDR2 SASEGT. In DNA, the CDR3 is TGTGCCAGCAGTGAAGCACAGGGAGCTAACTATGGCTACACCTTC. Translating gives CASSEAQGANYGYTF.